This entry concerns a single T cell receptor (beta chain). What it binds is not known. The data belong to a study of CD8 T cells in Susac syndrome. Broader study findings: Individuals included in the TCR sequencing and HLA analysis were acknowledged by the study to be relatively few in number.

RNA amounts of about 0.5 to 1 ug underwent reverse transcription with random hexamers. The method of amplification for TCR beta CDR3 was immunoSEQ multiplex PCR, covering 54 Vbeta and 13 Jbeta. From the immunoSEQ multiplex PCR reads, TCRdb called clonotypes with MiXCR, one entry per CDR3 protein. This table holds some 220,000 distinct CDR3 sequences, about 95% found once. TCR beta sequencing covered blood CD8+ and CD4+ T cells. Bulk CD8+ and CD4+ cells came from magnetic negative isolation; CD8+ TEMRA by FACS. The TCR was taken from a human donor with multiple sclerosis. The sequencing sample was made of CD4+ T cells from PBMCs.

The CDR3 region has the DNA TGTGCCAGCAGCCGAACGTCGGATTCTGAAGCTTTCTTT. It is translated as CASSRTSDSEAFF. The genes are TRBV7-3 and TRBJ1-1; D gene unclear. Looked up from germline, CDR1 is SGHTA and CDR2 is FQGTGA. Trimming cost V 5 bases and J 6 bases, with 13 bases left between them. The CDR3 length is 13 residues.